A selection of T cell receptor beta chains follows, all from one sample in a study of T cells after yellow fever vaccination. MiXCR, applied by TCRdb to the 5' RACE reads, yields one record per CDR3 protein. The sample includes roughly 340,000 distinct CDR3 sequences, 3% to 4.5% of them seen just once. The material sequenced was PBMCs, taken 5 days after the yellow fever booster vaccination. The source of these receptors is a man in his late teens or twenties who received the YFV17D yellow fever vaccine. CDR3s include the opening cysteine and the closing phenylalanine or tryptophan. The order of the fields is J gene, clone size, D gene, V gene, CDR3 DNA, CDR3 protein. The D gene is left open where the match is weak. Clone size, where shown, is once, few, many, or a class for clones that have expanded.

TRBJ2-7 | few | - | TRBV5-1 | TGCGCCAGCAGCTTGGTGTGGGGAAGCGACTACGAGCAGTACTTC | CASSLVWGSDYEQYF
TRBJ2-1 | - | - | TRBV7-3 | TGTGCCAGCAGCCCATTAGGTCCCTACAATGAGCAGTTCTTC | CASSPLGPYNEQFF
TRBJ2-3 | - | - | TRBV7-2 | TGTGCCAGCAGCTTAGTGGGACTGGGGCCTGGGGGCACGCAGTATTTT | CASSLVGLGPGGTQYF
TRBJ2-1 | few | - | TRBV7-6 | TGTGCCAGCAGCTTAGCTGAAGGGGGGGTCGATGAGCAGTTCTTC | CASSLAEGGVDEQFF
TRBJ1-2 | - | - | TRBV15 | TGTGCCACCAGCCTCGGAGCGGCCGCGTTCGGCTACACCTTC | CATSLGAAAFGYTF
TRBJ2-1 | many | - | TRBV4-3 | TGCGCCAGCAGCCAAGATCCGAGGGGGACGAGCTCCTACAATGAGCAGTTCTTC | CASSQDPRGTSSYNEQFF
TRBJ2-7 | few | - | TRBV7-2 | TGTGCCAGCAGCCCCTCACGTTTCAACGAGCAGTACTTC | CASSPSRFNEQYF
TRBJ2-5 | many | - | TRBV5-1 | TGCGCCACCGCACCGGGATCCTCAGAGACCCAGTACTTC | CATAPGSSETQYF
TRBJ1-2 | many | TRBD1 | TRBV6-1 | TGTGCCACCACACGCCGGGACAGGGGCTATGGCTACACCTTC | CATTRRDRGYGYTF
TRBJ1-3 | many | - | TRBV6-5 | TGTGCCAGCAGTTACTCAGGACGCTCTGGAAACACCATATATTTT | CASSYSGRSGNTIYF
TRBJ1-6 | few | - | TRBV5-1 | TGCGCCAGCAGCTCGGACTTTCAGTCACCCCTCCACTTT | CASSSDFQSPLHF
TRBJ2-7 | many | TRBD1 | TRBV4-3 | TGCGCCAGCAGCCAGGACAGGGGATTCTACGAGCAGTACTTC | CASSQDRGFYEQYF
TRBJ2-2 | few | - | TRBV28 | TGTGCCAGCGGAAACATCGCGAACACCGGGGAGCTGTTTTTT | CASGNIANTGELFF
TRBJ2-7 | many | TRBD2 | TRBV4-3 | TGCGCCAGCAGCCAAGGTCTAGCGGGGGGAAAAATAGGGTACGAGCAGTACTTC | CASSQGLAGGKIGYEQYF
TRBJ1-5 | many | - | TRBV16 | TGTGCCAGCAGCCAATCGGAAGTCCTACTCAATCAGCCCCAGCATTTT | CASSQSEVLLNQPQHF
TRBJ2-4 | few | - | TRBV4-3 | TGCGCCAGCAGCCAAGCAGCGCTAGCCAAAAACATTCAGTACTTC | CASSQAALAKNIQYF
TRBJ2-5 | few | TRBD2 | TRBV2 | TGTGCCAGCCGCCGACTAGCGGGGGTGGAGACCCAGTACTTC | CASRRLAGVETQYF
TRBJ2-1 | - | - | TRBV12-3/TRBV12-4 | TGTGCCAGCACCCCAACCACCGGCCCCCAGTTCTTC | CASTPTTGPQFF
TRBJ2-3 | many | - | TRBV21-1 | TGTGCCAGCAGCAGACGGGCCCCAGGGAACAGGACTAGCACAGATACGCAGTATTTT | CASSRRAPGNRTSTDTQYF
TRBJ2-6 | few | - | TRBV5-6 | TGTGCCAGCAGCGGCCTGAGGTCTGGGGCCAACGTCCTGACTTTC | CASSGLRSGANVLTF
TRBJ2-4 | many | - | TRBV2 | TGTGCCAGCAGTGATTTGGGTAACATTCAGTACTTC | CASSDLGNIQYF
TRBJ1-5 | - | - | TRBV27 | TGTGCCAGCAGATCCAGACAGGGCAATCAGCCCCAGCATTTT | CASRSRQGNQPQHF
TRBJ2-7 | - | TRBD1 | TRBV12-3/TRBV12-4 | TGTGCCAGCAGCACGACAGGGGGCAACTACGAGCAGTACTTC | CASSTTGGNYEQYF
TRBJ2-5 | - | TRBD1 | TRBV25-1 | TGTGCCAGCAGGGGACAGGGGGAAGAGACCCAGTACTTC | CASRGQGEETQYF
TRBJ1-5 | - | - | TRBV7-9 | TGTGCCAGCAGCTTCGGGGAGGGACAGCCCCAGCATTTT | CASSFGEGQPQHF
TRBJ1-1 | few | - | TRBV18 | TGTGCCAGCTCACCTCCGGCCGGGATGGCCGCTGAAGCTTTCTTT | CASSPPAGMAAEAFF
TRBJ2-5 | - | - | TRBV3-1 | TGTGCCAGCAGCCAAGGGGGGCTAGTGGTAAAGACCCAGTACTTC | CASSQGGLVVKTQYF
TRBJ2-1 | few | - | TRBV3-1 | TGTGCCAGCAGCCAAGATCTTGTTAGGGGCAATGAGCAGTTCTTC | CASSQDLVRGNEQFF
TRBJ1-2 | many | TRBD1 | TRBV7-9 | TGTGCCAGCAGCTTGACCGGGACAGGGTTCGACTATGGCTACACCTTC | CASSLTGTGFDYGYTF
TRBJ2-2 | - | - | TRBV12-3/TRBV12-4 | TGTGCCAGCAGCCCCCCGGTACAACTCACCGGGGAGCTGTTTTTT | CASSPPVQLTGELFF
TRBJ1-2 | - | TRBD1 | TRBV15 | TGTGCCACCAGCCACCGACAGGGCGACTATGGCTACACCTTC | CATSHRQGDYGYTF
TRBJ2-1 | many | TRBD1 | TRBV7-3 | TGTGCCAGCAGCTTAATGGGACAGGGCGGGGATGAGCAGTTCTTC | CASSLMGQGGDEQFF
TRBJ2-2 | - | - | TRBV6-2/TRBV6-3 | TGTGCCAGCAGTTTGTCGGAGATCGGGGAGCTGTTTTTT | CASSLSEIGELFF
TRBJ2-1 | many | - | TRBV4-1 | TGCGCCAGCAGCCAAGTCGATTTGGGGCTAGCTGACAATGAGCAGTTCTTC | CASSQVDLGLADNEQFF
TRBJ1-5 | many | - | TRBV7-2 | TGTGCCAGCAGCCTGGGACACACGAATAGCAATCAGCCCCAGCATTTT | CASSLGHTNSNQPQHF
TRBJ2-5 | few | - | TRBV5-1 | TGCGCCAGCAGCTTGCAGCCAGAAGAGACCCAGTACTTC | CASSLQPEETQYF
TRBJ2-5 | - | - | TRBV20-1 | TGCAGTGCTAGGGGCCGGGACCCGGGGCTACAGAGGGGCCAAGAGACCCAGTACTTC | CSARGRDPGLQRGQETQYF
TRBJ1-1 | - | - | TRBV7-9 | TGTGCCAGCAGCCCAAATTTTCAGGGCAGGAACACTGAAGCTTTCTTT | CASSPNFQGRNTEAFF
TRBJ1-5 | - | TRBD1 | TRBV27 | TGTGCCAGCAGTCCCTACGGGACAGGGAACAATCAGCCCCAGCATTTT | CASSPYGTGNNQPQHF
TRBJ1-1 | - | - | TRBV7-2 | TGTGCCAGCAGTAACAGGGTTCGGGACACTGAAGCTTTCTTT | CASSNRVRDTEAFF
TRBJ2-2 | - | - | TRBV18 | TGTGCCAGCTCACCACTGGACCTCCGGGCCGGGGAGCTGTTTTTT | CASSPLDLRAGELFF